The source of this TCR beta chain is a study of T cells in Graves' hyperthyroidism and ophthalmopathy. Background on the study: Peripheral blood specimens were obtained at initial diagnosis, prior to any treatment. General study findings and limits: Ophthalmopathy and stable hyperthyroidism were told apart by a 13 V-J model.

The investigators amplified TCR beta CDR3 regions from RNA transcripts. The TCR CDR3 first-round RT-PCR relied on the HTBI primer set. A single record per CDR3 protein comes from TCRdb applying MiXCR to the multiplex PCR reads. The sample includes fewer than 400,000 distinct CDR3 sequences, around 14% of them seen just once. Newly diagnosed hyperthyroidism patients aged 18 to 65 years had disease lasting under 2 months. Out of over 7.5 ml of fresh peripheral blood came the PBMCs. The CDR3 covers 16 residues. Germline CDR1 LGHNA, CDR2 YNFKEQ. Trimming took off 2 bases at V and 3 bases at J, with 15 bases between the two ends. Comment on this clonotype: Its specificity is unknown.

Sequences were obtained from blood. This receptor was taken from a woman between 18 and 29 years old with Graves' hyperthyroidism that later progressed to Graves' ophthalmopathy. V usage is TRBV4-2 and J usage is TRBJ2-3; possibly TRBD2 for D (7 bases). CDR3: CASSQPQGGGTDTQYF. The CDR3 coding sequence is TGTGCCAGCAGCCAACCCCAGGGAGGGGGTACAGATACGCAGTATTTT.